The entry that follows covers one TCR beta chain sequence. This entry belongs to a study of long-term antiretroviral therapy in people with HIV. V lost 2 bases and J 0 bases, leaving 14 bases between the germline ends. CDR1 and CDR2 (germline): SGHTA, FQGNSA. This CDR3 spans 17 amino acids. Version v3.0 of the immunoSEQ assay was performed at survey level. Profiling relied on immunoSEQ multiplex PCR, and the TCRdb table lists in-frame clones only, not all of them. Among 15,000 to 20,000 clones, 78% were seen once, and the ten largest hold almost 8%. The chain uses TRBV7-2 and TRBJ2-1, with D hard to call. The material was unsorted PBMCs, obtained at the start of antiretroviral therapy, before treatment. This TCR was recovered from a woman in her forties with HIV. CDR3 sequence: CASSLSSTWSSYNEQFF. The CDR3, as DNA: TGTGCCAGCAGCTTAAGTAGCACATGGAGCTCCTACAATGAGCAGTTCTTC.